This TCR beta chain comes out of a study of siplizumab effects on memory and regulatory T cells. Study conclusions and caveats: About 80-96% of proliferating CD4+ or CD8+ clones had no assignable naive or memory phenotype. Memory T cells appeared less diverse than naive cells, which seemed to contribute substantially to alloresponse. Versus approximately 29% in controls, the mappable alloreactive CD4+ clones averaged around 65% Treg-derived with siplizumab.

About this clone itself: Its antigen is undetermined.

Roughly 100,000 TCR templates per sample were assayed. The repertoire was sequenced with immunoSEQ multiplex PCR; TCRdb's copy has only in-frame clones and lacks some. This sample has around 100,000 clones, with roughly 94% found just once. The receptor comes from a human donor in good health. The sample consisted of Tregs sorted from blood.

CDR3 DNA sequence: TGTGCCAGCAGTTTATCGACAGGACGAGAGACCCAGTACTTC. Amino acids: CASSLSTGRETQYF. The V gene is TRBV28, the J gene TRBJ2-5, with D perhaps TRBD1 (6 bases). Germline CDR1 and CDR2: MDHEN and SYDVKM. There are 14 residues in the CDR3. Trimming stripped 1 base from V and 4 bases from J, with 10 bases between. Full variable domain (rest looked up from reference TRBV28 and TRBJ2-5): DVKVTQSSRYLVKRTGEKVFLECVQDMDHENMFWYRQDPGLGLRLIYFSYDVKMKEKGDIPEGYSVSREKKERFSLILESASTNQTSMYLCASSLSTGRETQYFGPGTRLLVL.